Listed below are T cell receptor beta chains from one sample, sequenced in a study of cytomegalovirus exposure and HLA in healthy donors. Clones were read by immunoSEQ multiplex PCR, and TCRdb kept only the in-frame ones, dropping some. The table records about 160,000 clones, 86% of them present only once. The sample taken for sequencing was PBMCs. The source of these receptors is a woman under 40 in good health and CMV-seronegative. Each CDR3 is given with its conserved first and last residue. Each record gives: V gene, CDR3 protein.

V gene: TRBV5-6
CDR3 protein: CASSWDRGNSPLHF

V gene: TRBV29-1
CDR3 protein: CSGSETSGSGSEQFF

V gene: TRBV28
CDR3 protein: CASSFGGIPGYEQYF

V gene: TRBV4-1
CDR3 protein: CASSPGAGNTIYF

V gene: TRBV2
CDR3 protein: CASSELSGTANTEAFF

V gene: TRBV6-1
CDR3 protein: CASSDGVSYEQYF

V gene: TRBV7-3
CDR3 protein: CASSPRGNINTGELFF

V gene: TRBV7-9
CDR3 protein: CASSLEDTQYF

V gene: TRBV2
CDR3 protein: CASSTGQVGETQYF

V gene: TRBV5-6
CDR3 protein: CASSLDGGFVGYTF

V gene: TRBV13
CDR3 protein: CASSLRGGQYNEQFF

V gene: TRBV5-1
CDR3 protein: CASSVGASGSLRGTDTQYF

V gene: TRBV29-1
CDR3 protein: CSVEVAINLNYGYTF

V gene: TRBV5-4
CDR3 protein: CASSLAQGAPSNNSPLHF

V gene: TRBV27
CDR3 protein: CASSLSRTDYGYTF

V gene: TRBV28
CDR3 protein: CASSARQGSSYNEQFF

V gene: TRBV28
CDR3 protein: CASSPRDRRTGELFF

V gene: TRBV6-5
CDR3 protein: CASSYSVGSSNSPLHF

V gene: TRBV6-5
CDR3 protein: CASSSRRQGLNYGYTF

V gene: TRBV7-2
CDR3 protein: CASSTPAGGLSYEQYF

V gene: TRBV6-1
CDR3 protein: CASRPGGLGNTIYF

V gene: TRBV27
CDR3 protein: CASSLLPGGWGYTF

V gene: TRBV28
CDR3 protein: CASRGDRGGEKLFF

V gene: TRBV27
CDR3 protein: CASSYGQYYNEQFF

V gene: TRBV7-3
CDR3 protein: CASSRLSSQKRNTEAFF

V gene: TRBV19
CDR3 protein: CASSSRQHKNIQYF

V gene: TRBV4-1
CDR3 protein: CASSQYTGGGEKLFF

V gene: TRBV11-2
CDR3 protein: CASSRTGPLGEQYF

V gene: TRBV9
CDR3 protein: CASSVAGDSNGYTF

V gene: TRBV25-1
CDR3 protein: CASSSSTGRATEAFF

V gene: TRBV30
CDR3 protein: CAWKGHSTEAFF

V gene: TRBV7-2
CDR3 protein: CASSSWEPNEQFF

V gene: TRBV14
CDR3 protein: CASSPRGHTEAFF

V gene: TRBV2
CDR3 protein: CASKRTGSFSDTQYF

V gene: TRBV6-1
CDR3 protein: CASSDAQAGSATNEKLFF

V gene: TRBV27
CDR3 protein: CASMARGDAITYEQYF

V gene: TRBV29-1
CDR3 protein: CSVHWSTEAFF

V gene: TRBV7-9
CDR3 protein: CASSFGGSSYEQYF

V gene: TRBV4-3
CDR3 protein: CASSLLTGGGTGELFF

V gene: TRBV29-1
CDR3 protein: CSVAGANPGPEAFF

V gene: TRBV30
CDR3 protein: CAWSGGRSETQYF

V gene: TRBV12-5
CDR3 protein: CASGLGTGTEQFF

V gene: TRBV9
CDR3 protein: CASSVGSTNEKLFF

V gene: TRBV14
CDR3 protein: CASSQLAGRQETQYF

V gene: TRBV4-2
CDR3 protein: CASSGHSGSSYNEQFF

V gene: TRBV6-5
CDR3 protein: CASQGLKNTEAFF

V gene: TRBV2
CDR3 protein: CASIRDGSNYGYTF

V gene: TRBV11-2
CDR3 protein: CASSLGQANTEAFF

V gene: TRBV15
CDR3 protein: CATSRDELAYNEQFF

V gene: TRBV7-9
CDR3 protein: CASSSGVTDTQYF

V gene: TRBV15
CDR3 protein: CATSRDDNRGNQPQHF

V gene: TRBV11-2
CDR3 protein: CASSLVSAEEQYF

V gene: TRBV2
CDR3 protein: CASREDRGSSYEQYF

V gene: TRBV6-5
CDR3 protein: CATKSGWGGYTF

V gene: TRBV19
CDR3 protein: CASRMRGLYQETQYF

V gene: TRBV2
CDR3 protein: CASRETGPSYEQYF

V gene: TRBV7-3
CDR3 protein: CASSRLARTDTQYF

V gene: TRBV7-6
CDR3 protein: CASSLEGGSSYNEQFF

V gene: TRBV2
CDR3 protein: CASSNNEQFF